This T cell receptor beta chain comes out of a study of blood T cell repertoires in COVID-19. Study background: Some COVID-19 samples were acute and others convalescent; all came from the United States, Italy and Spain.

Method: immunoSEQ multiplex PCR; TCRdb's copy keeps in-frame clones and lacks some. The sample carries about 400,000 clones, about 90% recorded once. The study counted Cohort 3 donors as recovered given two negative PCRs, clearance, or symptom resolution. Germline CDR1 is SGHAT and CDR2 is FQNNGV. The V end was cut by 5 bases, the J end by 6 bases, with 7 bases between. This CDR3 is built from 11 residues. The gene calls are TRBV11-2 and TRBJ1-1; weak D call: TRBD1 (5 bases). The receptor was isolated from a woman younger than 45 who had recovered from COVID-19. The sample was PBMCs or T cells enriched from blood (not recorded which). CDR3 sequence reads: CASSAGSEAFF. The DNA for the CDR3 is TGTGCCAGCAGCGCAGGGTCTGAAGCTTTCTTT.